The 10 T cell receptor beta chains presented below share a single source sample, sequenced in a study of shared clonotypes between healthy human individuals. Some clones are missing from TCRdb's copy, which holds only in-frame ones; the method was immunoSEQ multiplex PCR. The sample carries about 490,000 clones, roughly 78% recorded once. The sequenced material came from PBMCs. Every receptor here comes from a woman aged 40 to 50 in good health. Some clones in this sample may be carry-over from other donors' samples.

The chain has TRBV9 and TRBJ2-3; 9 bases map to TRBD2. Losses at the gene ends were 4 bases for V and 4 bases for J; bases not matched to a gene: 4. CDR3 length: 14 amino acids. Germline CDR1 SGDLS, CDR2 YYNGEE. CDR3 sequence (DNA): TGTGCCAGCAGCCCTCGGACTAGCGCAGATACGCAGTATTTT. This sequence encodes CASSPRTSADTQYF.

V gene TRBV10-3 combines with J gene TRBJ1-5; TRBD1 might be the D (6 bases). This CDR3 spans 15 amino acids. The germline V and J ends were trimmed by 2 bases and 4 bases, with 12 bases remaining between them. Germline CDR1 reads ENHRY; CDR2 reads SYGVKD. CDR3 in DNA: TGTGCCATCAGTGAGGAGGGGGGGGGTAATCAGCCCCAGCATTTT. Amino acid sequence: CAISEEGGGNQPQHF.

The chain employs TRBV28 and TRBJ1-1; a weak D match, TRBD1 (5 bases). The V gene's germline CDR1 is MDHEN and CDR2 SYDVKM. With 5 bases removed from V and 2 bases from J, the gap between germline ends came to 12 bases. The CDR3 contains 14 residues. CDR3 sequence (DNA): TGTGCCAGCAGTGGATCGACAGTCAACACTGAAGCTTTCTTT. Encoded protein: CASSGSTVNTEAFF.

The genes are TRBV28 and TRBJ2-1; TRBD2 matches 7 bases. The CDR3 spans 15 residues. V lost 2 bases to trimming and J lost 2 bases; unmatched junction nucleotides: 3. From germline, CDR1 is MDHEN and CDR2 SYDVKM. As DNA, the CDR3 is TGTGCCAGCAGTTTACGGGAGGAGGCCTACAATGAGCAGTTCTTC. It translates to CASSLREEAYNEQFF. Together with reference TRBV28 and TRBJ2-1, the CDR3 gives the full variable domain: DVKVTQSSRYLVKRTGEKVFLECVQDMDHENMFWYRQDPGLGLRLIYFSYDVKMKEKGDIPEGYSVSREKKERFSLILESASTNQTSMYLCASSLREEAYNEQFFGPGTRLTVL.

This CDR3 reads CASSQDWGTDEQYF. The CDR3, as DNA: TGCGCCAGCAGCCAAGATTGGGGGACCGACGAGCAGTACTTC. The chain uses TRBV4-1 and TRBJ2-7; D tentatively fits TRBD1 or TRBD2 (5 bases each). The V gene's germline CDR1 is MGHRA and CDR2 YSYEKL. The CDR3 consists of 14 residues. Trimming pared 0 bases from V and 5 bases from J, leaving 11 bases between.

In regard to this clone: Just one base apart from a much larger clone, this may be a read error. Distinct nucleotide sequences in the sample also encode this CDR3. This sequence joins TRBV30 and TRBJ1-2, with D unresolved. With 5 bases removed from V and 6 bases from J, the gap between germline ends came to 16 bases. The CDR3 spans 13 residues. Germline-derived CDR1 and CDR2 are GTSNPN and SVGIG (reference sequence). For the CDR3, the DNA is TGTGCCTGGTCCACCGGTGCGCGGAATGGCTACACCTTC. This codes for CAWSTGARNGYTF.

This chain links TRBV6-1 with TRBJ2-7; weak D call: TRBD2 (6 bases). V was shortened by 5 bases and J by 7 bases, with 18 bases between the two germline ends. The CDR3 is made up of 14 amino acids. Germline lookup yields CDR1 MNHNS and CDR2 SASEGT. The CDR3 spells CASSRDWTTGEQYF. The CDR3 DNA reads TGTGCCAGCAGTCGGGACTGGACGACTGGGGAGCAGTACTTC.

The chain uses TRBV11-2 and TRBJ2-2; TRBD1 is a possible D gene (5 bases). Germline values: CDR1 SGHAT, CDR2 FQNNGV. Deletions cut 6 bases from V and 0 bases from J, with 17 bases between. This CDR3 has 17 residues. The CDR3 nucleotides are TGTGCCAGCAGAAATACCGGACAACCCGCGAACACCGGGGAGCTGTTTTTT. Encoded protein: CASRNTGQPANTGELFF.

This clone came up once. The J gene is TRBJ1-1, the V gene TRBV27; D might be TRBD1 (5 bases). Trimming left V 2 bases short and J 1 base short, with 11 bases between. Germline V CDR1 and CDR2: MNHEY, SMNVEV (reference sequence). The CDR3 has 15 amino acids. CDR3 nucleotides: TGTGCCAGCAGTTTACGGGGACTTACGAACACTGAAGCTTTCTTT. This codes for CASSLRGLTNTEAFF.

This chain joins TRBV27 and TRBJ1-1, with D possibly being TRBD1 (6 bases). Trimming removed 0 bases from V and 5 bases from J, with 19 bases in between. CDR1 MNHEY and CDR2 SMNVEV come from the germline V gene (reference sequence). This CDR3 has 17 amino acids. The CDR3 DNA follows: TGTGCCAGCAGTTTATCGGGAACAGGGTGGTTTAGGACTGAAGCTTTCTTT. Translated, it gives CASSLSGTGWFRTEAFF.